One and the same sample provided the 23 T cell receptor beta chains below, sequenced in a study of a mutant IDH1 vaccine in newly diagnosed glioma. Time point of the sample: week 5, during vaccination. One vaccine dose held 300 ug of mutant IDH1 20-mer peptide and came with topical imiquimod. Method: immunoSEQ multiplex PCR; TCRdb's copy keeps in-frame clones and lacks some. The sample includes 30,000 to 40,000 clones, approximately 80% of them seen just once. These receptors have no known antigen. Sequences were derived from PBMCs, sampled from a glioma patient whose treatment included an IDH1 peptide vaccine. The receptors originated from a man aged 50 or older with glioma.

V gene TRBV2 combines with J gene TRBJ1-2; no reliable D call. The germline V and J ends were trimmed by 5 bases and 6 bases, with 10 bases remaining between them. This CDR3 has 12 residues. The germline CDR1 and CDR2 sequences are SNHLY and FYNNEI. CDR3 coding DNA: TGTGCCAGCAGTTATTTGGCCGATGGCTACACCTTC. Residues: CASSYLADGYTF.

The rearrangement links TRBV2 to TRBJ1-4; 7 bases map to TRBD1. CDR1 and CDR2 from the germline V gene are SNHLY and FYNNEI. The CDR3 spans 15 residues. V shed 6 bases and J 8 bases; nucleotides not matched to a gene: 12. CDR3: CASRYQGESGEKLFF. The DNA for the CDR3 is TGTGCCAGCAGATATCAGGGGGAGAGCGGCGAAAAACTGTTTTTT.

The chain uses TRBV29-1 and TRBJ1-2; no clear D gene. The CDR3 totals 12 residues. Germline V gives CDR1 SQVTM, CDR2 ANQGSEA. V lost 3 bases and J 2 bases, leaving 7 bases between the germline ends. Here the CDR3 DNA reads TGCAGCGTTGACCTCACAAACTATGGCTACACCTTC. Residues: CSVDLTNYGYTF.

This clone has only a few counts. This chain connects TRBV7-2 to TRBJ2-7, with D tentatively TRBD2 (5 bases). CDR1 is SGHTA, CDR2 FQGNSA, per germline. The V gene lost 1 base and the J gene lost 2 bases, with 9 bases spanning the gap. This CDR3 is 14 amino acids long. The CDR3 DNA sequence: TGTGCCAGCAGCTTAGGTGACGGGACCTACGAGCAGTACTTC. It encodes CASSLGDGTYEQYF.

This clone was counted only a few times. The chain is built from TRBV2 and TRBJ2-3; 10 bases map to TRBD2. This CDR3 has 17 amino acids. Per the germline V gene, CDR1 is SNHLY and CDR2 is FYNNEI. With 5 bases clipped from V and 5 bases from J, the junction kept 13 bases outside the gene matches. This CDR3 is CASSPRGLAGVGDTQYF. The CDR3 coding sequence is TGTGCCAGCAGTCCAAGGGGCCTAGCGGGAGTGGGAGATACGCAGTATTTT.

The chain is built from TRBV19 and TRBJ1-1; tentatively, D is TRBD1 (6 bases). CDR1 and CDR2 from the germline V gene are LNHDA and SQIVND (reference sequence). The CDR3 runs to 16 residues. Trimming removed 3 bases from V and 4 bases from J, with 18 bases in between. DNA of the CDR3: TGTGCCAGTAGTATTATCGGGGGCGTAAGACTCACTGAAGCTTTCTTT. Amino acid sequence: CASSIIGGVRLTEAFF.

The chain is built from TRBV6-5 and TRBJ2-1, with D tentatively TRBD2 (6 bases). This CDR3 spans 14 amino acids. Germline loops: CDR1 MNHEY, CDR2 SVGAGI. With 5 bases removed from V and 5 bases from J, the gap between germline ends came to 13 bases. CDR3 in DNA: TGTGCCAGCAGTATTTCAGCGGGCCACAATGAGCAGTTCTTC. Amino acid sequence: CASSISAGHNEQFF.

The gene calls are TRBV5-6 and TRBJ2-7; D unresolved. This CDR3 is built from 11 residues. Germline loops: CDR1 SGHDT, CDR2 YYEEEE. V lost 1 base, J lost 7 bases, and 6 bases lay in between. In DNA form, the CDR3 reads TGTGCCAGCAGCTTGAGTCGGGAGCAGTACTTC. Translation: CASSLSREQYF. The full variable domain, with the rest looked up from reference TRBV5-6 and TRBJ2-7, is DAGVTQSPTHLIKTRGQQVTLRCSPKSGHDTVSWYQQALGQGPQFIFQYYEEEERQRGNFPDRFSGHQFPNYSSELNVNALLLGDSALYLCASSLSREQYFGPGTRLTVT.

Only one count was recorded for this clone. The V call is TRBV5-8, the J call TRBJ1-2; D remains ambiguous. Germline V gives CDR1 SGHTS, CDR2 YDEGEE. This CDR3 contains 12 residues. V was pared by 0 bases and J by 3 bases, with 3 bases between. The DNA for the CDR3 is TGTGCCAGCAGCTTGGAAGACTATGGCTACACCTTC. Translation: CASSLEDYGYTF.

The chain links TRBV7-2 to TRBJ1-4; TRBD1 might be the D (5 bases). CDR1 SGHTA and CDR2 FQGNSA come from the germline V gene. The CDR3 has 14 amino acids. With 1 base removed from V and 4 bases from J, the gap between germline ends came to 7 bases. The CDR3 is CASSLGGGNEKLFF. CDR3 DNA: TGTGCCAGCAGCTTAGGTGGGGGTAATGAAAAACTGTTTTTT.

The CDR3 protein is CASSPPARADGYTF. The CDR3, as DNA: TGTGCCAGCTCACCACCGGCGAGGGCTGATGGCTACACCTTC. The chain links TRBV18 to TRBJ1-2; D is undetermined. This CDR3 region has 14 residues. Germline assignment: CDR1 KGHSH and CDR2 LQKENI. V lost 0 bases to trimming and J lost 6 bases, with 11 bases between them.

The chain joins TRBV5-1 to TRBJ2-5; possible D gene TRBD1, 6 bases. Trimming stripped 7 bases from V and 0 bases from J, with 28 bases between. This CDR3 contains 19 residues. Germline CDR1 reads SGHRS; CDR2 reads YFSETQ. CDR3 coding DNA: TGCGCCAGCGCAGCGTCGGGCCCTTACGCAGGGGTGTACCAAGAGACCCAGTACTTC. Protein product: CASAASGPYAGVYQETQYF.

This clone was seen once. This chain connects TRBV4-1 to TRBJ1-2, with D uncertain. The CDR3 totals 14 residues. Germline V lookup: CDR1 MGHRA, CDR2 YSYEKL. V lost 0 bases to trimming and J lost 0 bases, with 5 bases between them. The DNA of the CDR3 is TGCGCCAGCAGCCAAGAGAGGCCTAACTATGGCTACACCTTC. This sequence encodes CASSQERPNYGYTF.

The chain recombines TRBV11-2 with TRBJ2-5; tentatively, D is TRBD2 (5 bases). This CDR3 has 12 residues. From germline, CDR1 is SGHAT and CDR2 FQNNGV. V gave up 5 bases and J gave up 5 bases, with 9 bases separating them. The chain's CDR3 is CASSPPGETQYF. The CDR3 DNA reads TGTGCCAGCAGCCCCCCGGGGGAGACCCAGTACTTC.

J is TRBJ1-1 and V is TRBV19; TRBD1 might be the D (6 bases). Germline lookup yields CDR1 LNHDA and CDR2 SQIVND (reference sequence). Between the trimmed V and J ends, which lost 5 bases and 8 bases, there was a span of 18 bases. CDR3 length: 14 amino acids. This chain's CDR3 is CASSSQDRTPEAFF. CDR3 in DNA: TGTGCCAGTAGTTCCCAGGACAGAACCCCCGAAGCTTTCTTT.

The J gene is TRBJ2-1, the V gene TRBV7-6, with 9 bases that match TRBD2. The germline CDR1 and CDR2 sequences are SGHVS and FNYEAQ. This CDR3 has 15 amino acids. V shed 5 bases, J shed 6 bases, and the junction held 8 bases outside the gene matches. The CDR3 sequence: CASSLGAGGGNEQFF. The CDR3, as DNA: TGTGCCAGCAGCCTAGGAGCGGGGGGAGGCAATGAGCAGTTCTTC.

This sequence joins TRBV5-1 and TRBJ2-7, with a weak D call TRBD2 (7 bases). Germline CDR1 and CDR2: SGHRS and YFSETQ. The germline V and J ends were trimmed by 4 bases and 6 bases, with 23 bases remaining between them. The CDR3 consists of 16 residues. CDR3 amino acids: CASSRGGTRDFGEQYF. The CDR3 DNA follows: TGCGCCAGCAGCAGGGGGGGGACCAGGGACTTTGGCGAGCAGTACTTC.

This rearrangement joins TRBV7-2 to TRBJ1-5; 8 positions agree with TRBD1. Germline CDR1 and CDR2: SGHTA and FQGNSA. The junction had 5 bases not matched to a gene; V was cut back by 8 bases and J by 5 bases. The CDR3 consists of 13 residues. The CDR3 region is CASGGTGYQPQHF. The CDR3 DNA reads TGTGCCAGCGGCGGGACAGGTTATCAGCCCCAGCATTTT.

J is TRBJ1-4 and V is TRBV7-2, with a weak D call TRBD1 (5 bases). The CDR3 spans 17 residues. Trimming took off 3 bases at V and 0 bases at J, with 14 bases between the two ends. The germline V gene has CDR1 SGHTA and CDR2 FQGNSA. As DNA, the CDR3 is TGTGCCAGCAGCTTCGCAGGGTTCGTGGCAACTAATGAAAAACTGTTTTTT. Translating gives CASSFAGFVATNEKLFF.

The chain is built from TRBV5-8 and TRBJ2-5; 8 nucleotides agree with TRBD2. Germline V CDR1 and CDR2: SGHTS, YDEGEE. The CDR3 spans 14 residues. Germline trimming cut 2 bases from V and 1 base from J; bases unmatched to any gene: 1. CDR3 residues: CASSLAGAQETQYF. Written as DNA, the CDR3 is TGTGCCAGCAGCTTAGCGGGAGCCCAAGAGACCCAGTACTTC.

This rearrangement joins TRBV15 to TRBJ2-7; D is undetermined. Germline V gene sequence: CDR1 LNHNV, CDR2 YYDKDF (reference sequence). The CDR3 contains 16 residues. V was pared by 0 bases and J by 6 bases, with 18 bases between. CDR3 sequence reads: CATSRDSATLSLEQYF. The DNA of the CDR3 is TGTGCCACCAGCAGAGATTCGGCGACGCTGTCCCTCGAGCAGTACTTC.

In its sample, this clone was seen once. The chain links TRBV28 to TRBJ2-7; D unresolved. Germline values: CDR1 MDHEN, CDR2 SYDVKM. The CDR3 is 11 amino acids. Trimming removed 7 bases from V and 2 bases from J, with 6 bases in between. The CDR3 DNA reads TGTGCCAGCAAAAACACCTACGAGCAGTACTTC. The encoded protein is CASKNTYEQYF.

This clone has just one count. The chain joins TRBV13 to TRBJ1-1; D might be TRBD1 (6 bases). Germline assignment: CDR1 PRHDT and CDR2 FYEKMQ (reference sequence). CDR3 length: 14 amino acids. Trimming removed 2 bases from V and 5 bases from J, with 12 bases in between. Here the CDR3 DNA reads TGTGCCAGCAGCTTAAGGGGGGCGAGGACTGAAGCTTTCTTT. As protein: CASSLRGARTEAFF.